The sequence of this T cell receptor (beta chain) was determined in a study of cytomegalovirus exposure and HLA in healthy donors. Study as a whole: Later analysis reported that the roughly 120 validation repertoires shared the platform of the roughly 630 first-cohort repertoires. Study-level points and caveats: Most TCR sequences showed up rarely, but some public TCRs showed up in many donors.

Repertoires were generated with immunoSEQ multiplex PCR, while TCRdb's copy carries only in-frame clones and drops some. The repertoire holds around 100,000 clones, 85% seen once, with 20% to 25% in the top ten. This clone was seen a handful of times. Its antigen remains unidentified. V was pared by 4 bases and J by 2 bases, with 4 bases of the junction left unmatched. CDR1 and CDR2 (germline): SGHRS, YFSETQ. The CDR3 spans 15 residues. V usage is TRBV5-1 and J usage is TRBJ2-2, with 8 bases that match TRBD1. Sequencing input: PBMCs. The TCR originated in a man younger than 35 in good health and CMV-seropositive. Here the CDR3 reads CASSAGTGNTGELFF. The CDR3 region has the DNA TGCGCCAGCAGCGCCGGGACAGGTAACACCGGGGAGCTGTTTTTT.